The 18 T cell receptor beta chains presented below share a single source sample, sequenced in a study of cytomegalovirus exposure and HLA in healthy donors. The PCR contained 60 Vbeta and 13 Jbeta primers. The repertoire was sequenced with immunoSEQ multiplex PCR; TCRdb's copy has only in-frame clones and lacks some. The repertoire holds 65,000 or so clones, over 50% seen once, with around 2.8% in the top ten. The sample comprised PBMCs. The receptors come from a man between 25 and 39 years old in good health and CMV-seronegative.

The V gene is TRBV5-1, the J gene TRBJ1-1, with a weak D call TRBD1 (5 bases). The CDR3 runs to 13 residues. V was clipped by 2 bases and J by 1 base, with 6 bases between them. The germline V gene encodes CDR1 SGHRS and CDR2 YFSETQ. CDR3 coding DNA: TGCGCCAGCAGCTTAACAGGGAACACTGAAGCTTTCTTT. This encodes CASSLTGNTEAFF.

The V gene is TRBV5-4, the J gene TRBJ2-3; 9 positions agree with TRBD2. CDR1 and CDR2 (germline): SGHNT, YYREEE (reference sequence). J gave up 0 bases and V 1 base, and 3 bases lay outside the gene matches. CDR3 length equals 16 residues. The CDR3, as DNA: TGTGCCAGCAGCTTGAGGCTAGCGGGAAGCACAGATACGCAGTATTTT. As protein: CASSLRLAGSTDTQYF.

The gene calls are TRBV29-1 and TRBJ2-4, with D unresolved. Germline-derived CDR1 and CDR2 are SQVTM and ANQGSEA. Trimming stripped 2 bases from V and 2 bases from J, with 7 bases between. The CDR3 sequence is 13 residues long. The CDR3: CSVETGSKNIQYF. CDR3 in DNA: TGCAGCGTTGAAACCGGGTCCAAAAACATTCAGTACTTC.

The V and J genes are TRBV5-8 and TRBJ2-7; no firm D call. The CDR3 is 15 amino acids. Trimming shortened V by 4 bases and J by 3 bases, and 17 bases separated the two germline ends. Per germline, CDR1 SGHTS and CDR2 YDEGEE. CDR3 sequence reads: CASSHYFRPDYEQYF. In DNA form, the CDR3 reads TGTGCCAGCAGCCACTATTTTAGGCCGGACTACGAGCAGTACTTC.

This clone has just a few counts. J is TRBJ1-5 and V is TRBV6-6, with no clear D. The germline V and J ends were trimmed by 7 bases and 1 base, with 11 bases remaining between them. This CDR3 contains 14 residues. Germline values: CDR1 MNHNY, CDR2 SVGAGI (reference sequence). The CDR3 protein is CASNEGLSNQPQHF. In DNA form, the CDR3 reads TGTGCCAGCAATGAGGGCTTGAGCAATCAGCCCCAGCATTTT.

This sequence joins TRBV5-1 and TRBJ1-2, with D possibly TRBD1 on 6 matching bases. The CDR3 has 16 amino acids. V gave up 0 bases and J gave up 7 bases, with 19 bases separating them. Germline values: CDR1 SGHRS, CDR2 YFSETQ. The DNA of the CDR3 is TGCGCCAGCAGCTTGGCCTTTGTAGCAGGGGAGTCTGGCTACACCTTC. Translating gives CASSLAFVAGESGYTF.

The chain carries TRBV30 and TRBJ2-5, with D unclear. The V gene lost 5 bases and the J gene lost 4 bases, with 11 bases spanning the gap. Germline-derived CDR1 and CDR2 are GTSNPN and SVGIG (reference sequence). The CDR3 is 12 residues long. The CDR3: CAWAPAGETQYF. The CDR3 DNA sequence: TGTGCCTGGGCGCCGGCAGGAGAGACCCAGTACTTC.

This chain connects TRBV18 to TRBJ2-1, with D unclear. CDR1 and CDR2 from the germline V gene are KGHSH and LQKENI. CDR3 length: 10 amino acids. V lost 6 bases and J lost 9, with 6 bases in between. The CDR3 loop reads CASSEIEQFF. CDR3 nucleotides: TGTGCCAGCTCCGAGATTGAGCAGTTCTTC.

CDR3 nucleotides: TGTGCCAGCTCACGGGAGGGGGGAAATCAGCCCCAGCATTTT. Translated, it gives CASSREGGNQPQHF. The chain carries TRBV18 and TRBJ1-5; TRBD1 might be the D (6 bases). The V end lost 4 bases, the J end lost 4 bases, and 11 bases lay between the germline ends. CDR3 length equals 14 residues. Germline V gene lookup returns CDR1 KGHSH and CDR2 LQKENI.

This chain joins TRBV2 and TRBJ2-3, with 9 positions matching TRBD2. Looked up from germline, CDR1 is SNHLY and CDR2 is FYNNEI. V shed 9 bases, J shed 1 base, and the junction held 11 bases outside the gene matches. The CDR3 totals 16 residues. CDR3 bases: TGTGCCAGGTCTTCCCAAGCGGGGGGTCGCACAGATACGCAGTATTTT. The encoded protein is CARSSQAGGRTDTQYF.

The V gene is TRBV5-4, the J gene TRBJ1-2; D remains unclear. Trimming removed 4 bases at V and 5 bases at J, with 9 bases between. The CDR3 totals 12 residues. Germline CDR1 reads SGHNT; CDR2 reads YYREEE (reference sequence). CDR3 amino acids: CASSPNRYGYTF. The CDR3 bases are TGTGCCAGCAGCCCTAACCGTTATGGCTACACCTTC.

This rearrangement joins TRBV6-4 to TRBJ1-5; 10 bases are a match to TRBD1. V gave up 8 bases and J gave up 6 bases; unmatched junction bases: 22. The CDR3 contains 19 residues. Germline V gene data show CDR1 as MRHNA and CDR2 as SNTAGT. The CDR3 is CASSFRDRGRKVVVQPQHF. CDR3 nucleotide sequence: TGTGCCAGCTCTTTCCGGGACAGGGGACGTAAGGTCGTAGTTCAGCCCCAGCATTTT.

This clone was counted a few times. This chain uses TRBV4-1 with TRBJ2-4; 9 nucleotides align to TRBD2. The V gene end was trimmed by 2 bases and the J gene end by 8 bases; junction bases not matched to a gene: 13. The CDR3 spans 17 residues. Looked up from germline, CDR1 is MGHRA and CDR2 is YSYEKL. The CDR3 loop is CASSQRQRGGARDIQYF. CDR3 sequence (DNA): TGCGCCAGCAGCCAAAGACAGCGCGGGGGGGCGCGCGACATTCAGTACTTC.

This clone was seen a few times. CDR3 nucleotide sequence: TGCGCCAGCTCGGGACAGACCTTCACAGATACGCAGTATTTT. It specifies CASSGQTFTDTQYF. The J gene is TRBJ2-3, the V gene TRBV5-1; 7 bases are a match to TRBD1. Germline V gene data show CDR1 as SGHRS and CDR2 as YFSETQ. This CDR3 contains 14 residues. V gave up 7 bases and J gave up 2 bases; unmatched junction bases: 7. Drawing the rest from reference TRBV5-1 and TRBJ2-3, the complete variable domain is KAGVTQTPRYLIKTRGQQVTLSCSPISGHRSVSWYQQTPGQGLQFLFEYFSETQRNKGNFPGRFSGRQFSNSRSEMNVSTLELGDSALYLCASSGQTFTDTQYFGPGTRLTVL.

This chain links TRBV4-1 with TRBJ1-1, with a weak D call TRBD1 (5 bases). Germline lookup yields CDR1 MGHRA and CDR2 YSYEKL. Between the trimmed V and J ends, which lost 1 base and 4 bases, there was a span of 13 bases. This CDR3 has 15 residues. As DNA, the CDR3 is TGCGCCAGCAGCCAAGTTGCAGGGCGCGGCACTGAAGCTTTCTTT. Protein sequence: CASSQVAGRGTEAFF.

The J gene is TRBJ1-1, the V gene TRBV29-1; D may be TRBD1 (5 bases). CDR1 and CDR2 from the germline V gene are SQVTM and ANQGSEA. The length of the CDR3 is 12 residues. With 4 bases removed from V and 3 bases from J, the gap between germline ends came to 9 bases. The CDR3 DNA reads as TGCAGCGTTGTGGGGGAGGACACTGAAGCTTTCTTT. This sequence encodes CSVVGEDTEAFF.

The chain couples TRBV9 to TRBJ1-1; the D is unclear. The germline V gene has CDR1 SGDLS and CDR2 YYNGEE. The CDR3 loop spans 13 amino acids. The ends were cut back, 2 bases at V and 2 bases at J, with 7 bases in the middle. CDR3 in amino acids: CASSVPPNTEAFF. Written as DNA, the CDR3 is TGTGCCAGCAGCGTCCCTCCTAACACTGAAGCTTTCTTT.

This chain joins TRBV5-4 and TRBJ2-5, with D unresolved. Germline values: CDR1 SGHNT, CDR2 YYREEE (reference sequence). The CDR3 is made up of 15 amino acids. V was pared by 0 bases and J by 2 bases, with 11 bases between. The CDR3 DNA reads as TGTGCCAGCAGCTTGGTGTTGGCTCCACAAGAGACCCAGTACTTC. Its protein product is CASSLVLAPQETQYF.